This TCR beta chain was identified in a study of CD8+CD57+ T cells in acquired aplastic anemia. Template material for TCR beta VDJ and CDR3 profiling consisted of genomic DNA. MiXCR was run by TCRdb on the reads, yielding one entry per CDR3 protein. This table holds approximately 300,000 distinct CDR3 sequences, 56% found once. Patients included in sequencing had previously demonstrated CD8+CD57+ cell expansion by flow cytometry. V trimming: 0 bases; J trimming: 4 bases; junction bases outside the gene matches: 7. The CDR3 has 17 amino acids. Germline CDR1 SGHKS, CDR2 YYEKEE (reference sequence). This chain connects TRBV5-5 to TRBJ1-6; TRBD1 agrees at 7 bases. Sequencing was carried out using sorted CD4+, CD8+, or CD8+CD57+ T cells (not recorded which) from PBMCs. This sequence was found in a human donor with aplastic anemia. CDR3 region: CASSLEWGGQYNSPLHF. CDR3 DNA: TGTGCCAGCAGCTTGGAGTGGGGGGGACAGTATAATTCACCCCTCCACTTT.